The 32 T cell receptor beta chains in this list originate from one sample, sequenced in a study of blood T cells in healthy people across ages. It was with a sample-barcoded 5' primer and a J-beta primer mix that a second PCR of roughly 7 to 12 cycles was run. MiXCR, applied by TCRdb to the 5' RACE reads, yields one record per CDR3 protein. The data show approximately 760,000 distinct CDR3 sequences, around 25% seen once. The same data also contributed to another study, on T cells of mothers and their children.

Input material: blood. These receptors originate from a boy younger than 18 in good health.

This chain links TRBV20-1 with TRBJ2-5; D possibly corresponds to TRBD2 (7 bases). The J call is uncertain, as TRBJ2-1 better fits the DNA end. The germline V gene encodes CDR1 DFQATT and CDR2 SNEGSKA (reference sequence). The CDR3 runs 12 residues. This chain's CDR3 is CSAIRGGDEQFF. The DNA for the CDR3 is TGCAGTGCTATCAGGGGAGGGGACGAGCAGTTCTTC.

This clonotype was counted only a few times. The CDR3 DNA sequence: TGTGCCAGCAGTGCCGGACATGGGGCCAACGTCCTGACTTTC. This sequence encodes CASSAGHGANVLTF. The V and J genes are TRBV2 and TRBJ2-6; possible D gene TRBD1, 5 bases. The V gene's germline CDR1 is SNHLY and CDR2 FYNNEI. This CDR3 contains 14 residues. V lost 4 bases and J lost 3, with 7 bases in between. The full variable domain, its missing parts supplied by reference TRBV2 and TRBJ2-6, is EPEVTQTPSHQVTQMGQEVILRCVPISNHLYFYWYRQILGQKVEFLVSFYNNEISEKSEIFDDQFSVERPDGSNFTLKIRSTKLEDSAMYFCASSAGHGANVLTFGAGSRLTVL.

The CDR3 coding sequence is TGTGCCAGCAGTAGTCCAGCCAAAAACATTCAGTACTTC. It translates to CASSSPAKNIQYF. This sequence joins TRBV2 and TRBJ2-4, with D unclear. Trimming removed 5 bases from V and 0 bases from J, with 5 bases in between. Per the germline V gene, CDR1 is SNHLY and CDR2 is FYNNEI. The CDR3 has 13 amino acids.

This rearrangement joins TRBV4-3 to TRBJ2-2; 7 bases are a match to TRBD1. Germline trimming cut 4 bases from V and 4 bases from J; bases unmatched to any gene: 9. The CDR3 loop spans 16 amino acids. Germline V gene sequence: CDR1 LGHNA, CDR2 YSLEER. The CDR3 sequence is CASSPERDSLTGELFF. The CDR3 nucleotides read TGCGCCAGCAGCCCAGAACGGGACAGCCTCACCGGGGAGCTGTTTTTT.

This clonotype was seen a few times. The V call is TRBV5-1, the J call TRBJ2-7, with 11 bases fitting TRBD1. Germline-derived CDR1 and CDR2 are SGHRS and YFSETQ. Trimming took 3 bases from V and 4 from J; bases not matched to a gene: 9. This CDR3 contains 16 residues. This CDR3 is CASSSWDRGGNYEQYF. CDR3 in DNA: TGCGCCAGCAGCTCCTGGGACAGGGGGGGAAATTACGAGCAGTACTTC.

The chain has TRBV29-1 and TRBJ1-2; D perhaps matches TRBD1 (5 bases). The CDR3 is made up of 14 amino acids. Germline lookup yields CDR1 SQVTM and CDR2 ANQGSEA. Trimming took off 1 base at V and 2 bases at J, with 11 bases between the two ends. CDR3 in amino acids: CSVEVVAGNYGYTF. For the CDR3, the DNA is TGCAGCGTTGAAGTGGTAGCAGGGAACTATGGCTACACCTTC.

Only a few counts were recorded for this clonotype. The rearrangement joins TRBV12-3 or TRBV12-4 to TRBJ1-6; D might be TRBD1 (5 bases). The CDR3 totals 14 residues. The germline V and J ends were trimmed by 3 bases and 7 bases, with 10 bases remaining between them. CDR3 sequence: CASSFSRANSPLHF. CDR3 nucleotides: TGTGCCAGCAGTTTTTCCAGGGCCAATTCACCCCTCCACTTT.

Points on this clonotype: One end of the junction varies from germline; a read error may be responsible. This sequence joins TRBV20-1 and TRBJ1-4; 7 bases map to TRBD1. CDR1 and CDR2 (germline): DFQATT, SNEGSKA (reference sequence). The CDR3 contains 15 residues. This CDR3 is CGASSLTGYGEKLFF. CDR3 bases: TGCGGTGCTAGTTCTTTGACAGGGTACGGGGAAAAACTGTTTTTT.

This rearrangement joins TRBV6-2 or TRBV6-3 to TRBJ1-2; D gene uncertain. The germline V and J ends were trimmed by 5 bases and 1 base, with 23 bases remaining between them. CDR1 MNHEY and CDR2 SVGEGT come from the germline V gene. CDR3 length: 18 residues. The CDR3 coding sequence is TGTGCCAGCAGTCCGAAGATGGGGTTCGCTGGGTATAACTATGGCTACACCTTC. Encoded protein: CASSPKMGFAGYNYGYTF.

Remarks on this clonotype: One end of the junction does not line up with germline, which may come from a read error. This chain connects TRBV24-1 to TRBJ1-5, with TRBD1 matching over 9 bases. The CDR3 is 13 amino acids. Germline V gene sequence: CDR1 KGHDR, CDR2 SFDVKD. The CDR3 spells CTTTDRGDQPQHF. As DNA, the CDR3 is TGTACCACCACGGACAGGGGTGACCAGCCCCAGCATTTT.

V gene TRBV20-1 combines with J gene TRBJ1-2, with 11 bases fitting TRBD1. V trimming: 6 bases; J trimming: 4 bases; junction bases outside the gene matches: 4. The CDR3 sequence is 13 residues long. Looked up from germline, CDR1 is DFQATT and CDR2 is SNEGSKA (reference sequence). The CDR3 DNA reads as TGCAGTGCCGGACAGGGGGCGGCCTATGGCTACACCTTC. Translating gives CSAGQGAAYGYTF.

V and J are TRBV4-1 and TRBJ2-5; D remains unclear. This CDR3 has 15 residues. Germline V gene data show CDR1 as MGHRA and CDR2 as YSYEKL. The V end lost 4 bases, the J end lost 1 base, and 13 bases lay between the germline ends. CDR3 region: CASSPTRLPQETQYF. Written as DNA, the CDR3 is TGCGCCAGCAGCCCGACCAGACTGCCCCAAGAGACCCAGTACTTC.

The CDR3 sequence: CASSPAGTGLVGEQFF. CDR3 DNA: TGTGCCAGCAGCCCGGCGGGGACAGGGTTGGTAGGTGAGCAGTTCTTC. This chain connects TRBV7-9 to TRBJ2-1; 9 bases line up with TRBD1. This CDR3 is built from 16 residues. Germline-derived CDR1 and CDR2 are SEHNR and FQNEAQ (reference sequence). The J segment lost 9 bases and the V segment lost 5 bases, leaving 14 bases of the junction unmatched.

CDR3 region: CASSLEGGVTEAFF. CDR3 nucleotide sequence: TGTGCCAGCAGCTTAGAAGGGGGGGTCACTGAAGCTTTCTTT. V gene TRBV7-2 combines with J gene TRBJ1-1, with D possibly TRBD1 on 6 matching bases. The CDR3 runs 14 residues. Germline V gene sequence: CDR1 SGHTA, CDR2 FQGNSA. The V and J ends lost 1 base and 4 bases respectively, with 10 bases between them.

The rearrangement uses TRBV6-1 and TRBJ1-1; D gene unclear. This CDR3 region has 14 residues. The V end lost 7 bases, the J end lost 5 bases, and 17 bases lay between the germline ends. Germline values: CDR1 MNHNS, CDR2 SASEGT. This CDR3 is CASTAAPRGTEAFF. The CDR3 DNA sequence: TGTGCCAGCACGGCCGCTCCCCGAGGGACTGAAGCTTTCTTT.

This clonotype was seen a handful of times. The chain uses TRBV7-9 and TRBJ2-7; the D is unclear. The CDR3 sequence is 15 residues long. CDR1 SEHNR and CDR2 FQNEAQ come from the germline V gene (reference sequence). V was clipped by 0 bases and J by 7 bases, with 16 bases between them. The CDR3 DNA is TGTGCCAGCAGCTTAGCCTCGGTGGGTACGGTTGAGCAGTACTTC. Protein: CASSLASVGTVEQYF.

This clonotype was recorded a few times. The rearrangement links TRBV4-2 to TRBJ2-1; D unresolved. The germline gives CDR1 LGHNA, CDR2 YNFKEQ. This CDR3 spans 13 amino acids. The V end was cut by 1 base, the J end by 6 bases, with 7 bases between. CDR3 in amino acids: CASSQGWANEQFF. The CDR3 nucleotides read TGTGCCAGCAGCCAAGGCTGGGCCAATGAGCAGTTCTTC.

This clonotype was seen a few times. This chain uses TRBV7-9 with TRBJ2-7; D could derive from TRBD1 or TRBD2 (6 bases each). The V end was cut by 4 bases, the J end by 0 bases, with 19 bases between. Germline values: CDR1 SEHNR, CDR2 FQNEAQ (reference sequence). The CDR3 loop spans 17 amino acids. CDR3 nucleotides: TGTGCCAGCAGCTCTCCTGTTGCGGGACAAATCTCCTACGAGCAGTACTTC. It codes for CASSSPVAGQISYEQYF.

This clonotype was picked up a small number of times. The CDR3 sequence is CASSLASAGLGGELFF. The CDR3 DNA follows: TGTGCCAGCAGCTTAGCGTCGGCCGGGTTGGGCGGGGAGCTGTTTTTT. V usage is TRBV7-2 and J usage is TRBJ2-2; D gene uncertain. The germline V gene has CDR1 SGHTA and CDR2 FQGNSA. CDR3 length: 16 amino acids. V was trimmed by 0 bases and J by 7 bases, leaving 15 bases between them.

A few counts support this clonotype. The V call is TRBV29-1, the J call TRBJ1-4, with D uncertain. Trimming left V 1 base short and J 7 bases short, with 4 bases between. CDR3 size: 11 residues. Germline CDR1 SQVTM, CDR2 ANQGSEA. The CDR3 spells CSVEASEKLFF. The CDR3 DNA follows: TGCAGCGTTGAAGCGAGTGAAAAACTGTTTTTT.

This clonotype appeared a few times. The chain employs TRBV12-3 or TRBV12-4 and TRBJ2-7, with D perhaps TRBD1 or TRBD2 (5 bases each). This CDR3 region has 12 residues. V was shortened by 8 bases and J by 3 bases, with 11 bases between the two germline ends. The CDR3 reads CASSGDDYEQYF. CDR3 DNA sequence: TGTGCCAGCTCCGGGGACGACTACGAGCAGTACTTC.

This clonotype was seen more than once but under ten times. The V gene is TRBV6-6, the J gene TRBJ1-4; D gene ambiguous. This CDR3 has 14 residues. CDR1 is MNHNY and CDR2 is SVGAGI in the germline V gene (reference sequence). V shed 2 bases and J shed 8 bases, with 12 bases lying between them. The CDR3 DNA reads TGTGCCAGCAGTTACGCGATCCCTGGCGAAAAACTGTTTTTT. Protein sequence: CASSYAIPGEKLFF.

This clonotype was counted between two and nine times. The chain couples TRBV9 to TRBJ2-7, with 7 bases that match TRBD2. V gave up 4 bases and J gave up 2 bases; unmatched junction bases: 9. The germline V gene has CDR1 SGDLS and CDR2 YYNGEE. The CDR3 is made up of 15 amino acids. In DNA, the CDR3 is TGTGCCAGCAGCCCTGGGGCACTAGCGACCTACGAGCAGTACTTC. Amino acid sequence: CASSPGALATYEQYF.

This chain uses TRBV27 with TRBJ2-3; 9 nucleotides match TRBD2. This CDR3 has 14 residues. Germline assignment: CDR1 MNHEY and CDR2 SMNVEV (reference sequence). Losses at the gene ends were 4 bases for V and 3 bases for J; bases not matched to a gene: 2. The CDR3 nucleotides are TGTGCCAGCAGTTGGCTAGCGGGGACAGATACGCAGTATTTT. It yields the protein CASSWLAGTDTQYF.

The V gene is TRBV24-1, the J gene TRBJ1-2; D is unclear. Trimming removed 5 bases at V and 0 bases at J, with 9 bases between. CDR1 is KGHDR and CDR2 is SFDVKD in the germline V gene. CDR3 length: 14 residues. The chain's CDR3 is CATSGAGTNYGYTF. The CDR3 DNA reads TGTGCCACCAGTGGGGCCGGAACTAACTATGGCTACACCTTC.

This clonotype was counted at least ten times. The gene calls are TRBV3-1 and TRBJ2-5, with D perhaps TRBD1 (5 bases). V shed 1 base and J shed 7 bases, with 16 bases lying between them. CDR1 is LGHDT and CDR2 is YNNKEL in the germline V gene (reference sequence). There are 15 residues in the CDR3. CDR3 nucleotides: TGTGCCAGCAGCCAAGCCGGCCAGGGCGTCGGGACCCAGTACTTC. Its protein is CASSQAGQGVGTQYF.

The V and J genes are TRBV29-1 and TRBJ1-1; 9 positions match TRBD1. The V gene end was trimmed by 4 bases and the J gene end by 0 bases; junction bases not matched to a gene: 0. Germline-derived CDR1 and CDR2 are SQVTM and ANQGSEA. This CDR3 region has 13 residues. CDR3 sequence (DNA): TGCAGCGTTGGGGACAGGGTGAACACTGAAGCTTTCTTT. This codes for CSVGDRVNTEAFF.

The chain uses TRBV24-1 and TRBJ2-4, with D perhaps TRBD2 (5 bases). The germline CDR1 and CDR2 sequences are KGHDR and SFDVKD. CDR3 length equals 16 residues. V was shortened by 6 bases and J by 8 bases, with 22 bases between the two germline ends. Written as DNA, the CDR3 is TGTGCCACCAGTCCGGGGAACCAAGAACTTTATGACATTCAGTACTTC. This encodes CATSPGNQELYDIQYF.

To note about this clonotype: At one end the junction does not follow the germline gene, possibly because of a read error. The DNA for the CDR3 is TGTGCCTGCAGTTTTGTGGGAGGCTGGTACAATGAGCAGTTCTTC. This codes for CACSFVGGWYNEQFF. V is TRBV27 and J is TRBJ2-1; D possibly corresponds to TRBD2 (6 bases). Per germline, CDR1 MNHEY and CDR2 SMNVEV (reference sequence). The CDR3 has 15 residues.

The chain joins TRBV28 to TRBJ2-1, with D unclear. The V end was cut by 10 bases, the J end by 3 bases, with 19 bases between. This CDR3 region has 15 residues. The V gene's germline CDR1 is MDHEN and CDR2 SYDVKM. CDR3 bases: TGTGCCACCGAGGAGCAGTTTGAGAGCTACAATGAGCAGTTCTTC. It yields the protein CATEEQFESYNEQFF.

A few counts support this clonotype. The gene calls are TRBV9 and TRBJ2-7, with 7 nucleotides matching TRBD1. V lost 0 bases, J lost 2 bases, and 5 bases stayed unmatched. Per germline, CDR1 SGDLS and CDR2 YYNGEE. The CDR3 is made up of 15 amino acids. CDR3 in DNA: TGTGCCAGCAGCGTAGGAGGGACAGCTACCTACGAGCAGTACTTC. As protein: CASSVGGTATYEQYF.

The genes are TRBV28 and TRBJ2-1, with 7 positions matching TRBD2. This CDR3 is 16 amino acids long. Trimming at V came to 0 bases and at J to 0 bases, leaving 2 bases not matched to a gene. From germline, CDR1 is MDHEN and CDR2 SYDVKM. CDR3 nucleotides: TGTGCCAGCAGTTTATGGCGGGAGAGCTCCTACAATGAGCAGTTCTTC. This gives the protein CASSLWRESSYNEQFF.